This is a list of T cell receptor beta chains from one sample in a study of cytomegalovirus exposure and HLA in healthy donors. Here immunoSEQ multiplex PCR was the method, and the copy in TCRdb shows in-frame clones only, minus some. The sample yields 110,000 to 150,000 clones, 75% to 80% seen once. Sequenced input: PBMCs. Every receptor here comes from a woman between 45 and 60 years old in good health and CMV-seronegative. The CDR3 runs from the conserved cysteine through the conserved F or W. A D gene is named only where the DNA matches it firmly. Size values are once, few and many counts, or a class for expanded clones, and some rows have none.

v_call	d_call	clone_size	j_call	cdr3_aa	cdr3_nt
TRBV29-1	TRBD1	-	TRBJ1-1	CSVQGWATEAFF	TGCAGCGTACAGGGGTGGGCCACTGAAGCTTTCTTT
TRBV7-9	-	few	TRBJ2-5	CASTTQGSQRETQYF	TGTGCCAGCACCACCCAAGGAAGTCAGCGAGAGACCCAGTACTTC
TRBV6-1	-	-	TRBJ1-1	CASTGYTNTEAFF	TGTGCCAGCACCGGGTATACGAACACTGAAGCTTTCTTT
TRBV2	TRBD2	-	TRBJ2-7	CASSASGGAAYEQYF	TGTGCCAGCAGTGCGAGCGGGGGGGCCGCCTACGAGCAGTACTTC
TRBV4-3	TRBD1	-	TRBJ1-2	CASSQDIGQASNYGYTF	TGCGCCAGCAGCCAAGATATAGGACAGGCTAGCAACTATGGCTACACCTTC
TRBV5-1	TRBD2	-	TRBJ2-3	CANSLYGGAVDTQYF	TGCGCCAACAGCTTATACGGGGGGGCCGTAGATACGCAGTATTTT
TRBV4-1	-	-	TRBJ2-7	CASSLPQGSEQYF	TGCGCCAGCAGCCTCCCCCAGGGTTCCGAGCAGTACTTC
TRBV11-3	TRBD1	-	TRBJ2-7	CASSFGDSYEQYF	TGTGCCAGCAGCTTTGGGGACAGTTACGAGCAGTACTTC
TRBV9	TRBD1	-	TRBJ2-1	CASSVGIGAGGANTYNEQFF	TGTGCCAGCAGCGTAGGAATAGGGGCAGGGGGCGCGAATACCTACAATGAGCAGTTCTTC
TRBV6-5	TRBD2	-	TRBJ2-7	CASSRGGGALSEQYF	TGTGCCAGCTCTAGGGGCGGGGGGGCCCTTTCCGAGCAGTACTTC
TRBV30	-	-	TRBJ1-5	CAWSPEAGYQPQHF	TGTGCCTGGAGTCCCGAGGCCGGCTATCAGCCCCAGCATTTT
TRBV7-6	TRBD2	few	TRBJ2-1	CASSRFKRGGQDNEQFF	TGTGCCAGCAGCCGATTTAAGCGGGGGGGCCAAGACAATGAGCAGTTCTTC
TRBV6-6	TRBD1	-	TRBJ1-2	CASSGQSGGSYTF	TGTGCCAGCTCGGGACAGTCAGGAGGAAGCTACACCTTC
TRBV4-1	-	-	TRBJ2-1	CASSPQGHEQFF	TGCGCCAGCAGTCCCCAGGGGCATGAGCAGTTCTTC
TRBV10-3	-	-	TRBJ2-1	CAISESSSSFNEQFF	TGTGCCATCAGTGAGTCGTCTAGCTCCTTCAATGAGCAGTTCTTC
TRBV19	-	-	TRBJ1-5	CASSMGQGLDPNQPQHF	TGTGCCAGTAGTATGGGTCAGGGGCTCGACCCTAATCAGCCCCAGCATTTT
TRBV10-3	-	-	TRBJ1-4	CAISDEADPSRNEKLFF	TGTGCCATCAGTGACGAGGCAGACCCAAGCCGTAATGAAAAACTGTTTTTT
TRBV4-3	TRBD1	-	TRBJ2-7	CASSPRQGAYEQYF	TGCGCCAGCAGCCCGAGACAGGGGGCCTACGAGCAGTACTTC
TRBV25-1	TRBD1	-	TRBJ1-1	CASSRAGGETEAFF	TGTGCCAGCAGTCGGGCAGGGGGCGAAACTGAAGCTTTCTTT
TRBV5-1	TRBD1	once	TRBJ2-3	CASSLDRASTDTQYF	TGCGCCAGCAGCTTAGACAGGGCAAGCACAGATACGCAGTATTTT
TRBV29-1	TRBD1	-	TRBJ2-7	CSVERGLDSYEQYF	TGCAGCGTTGAAAGGGGGCTCGATTCCTACGAGCAGTACTTC
TRBV19	-	-	TRBJ1-6	CASTDSSNSPLHF	TGTGCCAGTACCGACAGCTCAAATTCACCCCTCCACTTT
TRBV10-3	TRBD1	-	TRBJ2-5	CATLDKGAQETQYF	TGTGCCACCCTCGACAAGGGGGCCCAAGAGACCCAGTACTTC
TRBV6-6	-	few	TRBJ1-1	CASSYGGSGTEAFF	TGTGCCAGCAGTTACGGGGGAAGCGGGACTGAAGCTTTCTTT
TRBV6-6	TRBD1	few	TRBJ2-7	CASNLDRATYEQYF	TGTGCCAGCAACTTGGACAGGGCCACCTACGAGCAGTACTTC
TRBV27	TRBD2	-	TRBJ2-3	CASSLSTSGGARDTQYF	TGTGCCAGCAGTTTATCGACTAGCGGGGGGGCAAGAGATACGCAGTATTTT
TRBV7-9	-	-	TRBJ2-3	CASRGTDTQYF	TGTGCCAGCCGGGGCACAGATACGCAGTATTTT
TRBV29-1	-	few	TRBJ1-2	CSVGGGYYGYTF	TGCAGCGTTGGGGGAGGATACTATGGCTACACCTTC
TRBV2	-	-	TRBJ2-1	CAKGRIGNEQFF	TGTGCCAAAGGGAGGATAGGCAATGAGCAGTTCTTC
TRBV4-3	TRBD1	-	TRBJ1-2	CASSLSPGQGIYGYTF	TGCGCCAGCAGCCTCAGCCCGGGACAGGGGATCTATGGCTACACCTTC
TRBV7-7	TRBD1	-	TRBJ2-1	CASSSGDRGRNEQFF	TGTGCTAGCAGCTCCGGGGACAGGGGGCGTAATGAGCAGTTCTTC
TRBV5-8	TRBD1	once	TRBJ1-5	CASSLRTGGMMQPQHF	TGTGCCAGCAGCTTGAGGACAGGGGGCATGATGCAGCCCCAGCATTTT
TRBV6-5	-	few	TRBJ2-3	CASGPGEDTQYF	TGTGCCAGCGGGCCAGGGGAAGATACGCAGTATTTT
TRBV19	TRBD1	-	TRBJ1-5	CASSIGWDRHSQPQHF	TGTGCCAGTAGTATAGGGTGGGACAGACACAGTCAGCCCCAGCATTTT
TRBV6-1	-	-	TRBJ2-1	CASSTLTRRGGEQFF	TGTGCCAGCAGTACTTTAACTAGGAGGGGAGGTGAGCAGTTCTTC
TRBV6-1	TRBD1	-	TRBJ1-4	CASRDRGLTNEKLFF	TGTGCCAGCAGGGACAGGGGGCTGACTAATGAAAAACTGTTTTTT
TRBV6-1	TRBD2	-	TRBJ2-2	CASRDSGSTGELFF	TGTGCCAGCAGGGATAGCGGGAGCACCGGGGAGCTGTTTTTT
TRBV7-8	-	-	TRBJ1-1	CASSLARRNTEAFF	TGTGCCAGCAGCTTAGCGCGCAGGAACACTGAAGCTTTTTTT